The T cell receptor beta chain described here comes from a study of beta chain features in type 1 diabetes. The table lists this clone with a few counts. Every isolated RNA sample was fully reverse transcribed, so sequencing captured expressed TCRB transcripts. Libraries were prepared by immunoSEQ multiplex PCR; TCRdb keeps only in-frame clonotypes and omits some of them. The sample consists of hundreds of thousands of clones, 11% to 15% of them appearing once. Trimming removed 4 bases from V and 4 bases from J, with 17 bases in between. The CDR3 covers 15 residues. Germline values: CDR1 SGDLS, CDR2 YYNGEE.

This TCR was sampled from a man aged 25-45 years in good health. The chain combines TRBV9 with TRBJ1-1; D is ambiguous. Source material: central memory CD4+ T cells from blood. This CDR3 is CASSPRAEVATEAFF. The CDR3 DNA is TGTGCCAGCAGCCCCCGGGCGGAGGTAGCCACTGAAGCTTTCTTT.